This T cell receptor (beta chain) derives from a study of T-cell memory formation after mild COVID-19. The junction had 4 bases not matched to a gene; V was cut back by 5 bases and J by 1 base. CDR3 length: 14 amino acids. CDR1 and CDR2 from the germline V gene are SEHNR and FQNEAQ (reference sequence). One entry per CDR3 protein results from TCRdb running MiXCR on the 5' RACE reads. This sample carries roughly 280,000 distinct CDR3 sequences, around 15% of them seen once, and the ten largest clones take approximately 23%. The sequence derives from a man aged 18 to 29 who had mild COVID-19 (a few samples of this study predate the infection). Cell type and time point are not known. Material: PBMCs or a T cell subset sorted from them (not recorded which). The chain couples TRBV7-9 to TRBJ2-7, with TRBD1 matching over 8 bases. The CDR3 sequence is CASSQGADSYEQYF. The CDR3 coding sequence is TGTGCCAGCAGCCAGGGGGCAGATTCCTACGAGCAGTACTTC.